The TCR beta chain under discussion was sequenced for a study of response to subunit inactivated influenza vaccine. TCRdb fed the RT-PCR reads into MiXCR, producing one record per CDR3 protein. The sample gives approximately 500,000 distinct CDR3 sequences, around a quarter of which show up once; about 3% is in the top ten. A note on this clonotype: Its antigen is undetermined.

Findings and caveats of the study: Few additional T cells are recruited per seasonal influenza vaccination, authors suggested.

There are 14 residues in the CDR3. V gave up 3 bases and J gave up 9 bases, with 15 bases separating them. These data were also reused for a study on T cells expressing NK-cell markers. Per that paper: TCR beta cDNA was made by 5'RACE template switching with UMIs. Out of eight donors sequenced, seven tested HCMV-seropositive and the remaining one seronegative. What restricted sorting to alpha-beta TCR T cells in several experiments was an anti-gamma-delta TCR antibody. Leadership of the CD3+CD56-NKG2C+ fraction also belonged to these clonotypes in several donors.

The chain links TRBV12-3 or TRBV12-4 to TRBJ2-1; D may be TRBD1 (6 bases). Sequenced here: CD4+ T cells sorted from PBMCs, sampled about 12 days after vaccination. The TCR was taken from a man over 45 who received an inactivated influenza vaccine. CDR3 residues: CASSLRGSNGEQFF. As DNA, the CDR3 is TGTGCCAGCAGTTTGAGGGGGAGCAACGGTGAGCAGTTCTTC.